This T cell receptor (beta chain) was obtained from a study of shared clonotypes between healthy human individuals. The wider study: Sampling drew on donors who were a couple of women and a few men aged 18 to 49.

The CDR3 covers 14 residues. Germline-derived CDR1 and CDR2 are SEHNR and FQNEAQ (reference sequence). The V gene end was trimmed by 1 base and the J gene end by 6 bases; junction bases not matched to a gene: 6. Libraries were prepared by immunoSEQ multiplex PCR; TCRdb keeps only in-frame clonotypes and omits some of them. In the table there are more than 2 million clones, 93% of which are singletons. CD45RO negativity and positive selection for CCR7 defined naive CD8 cells, a population that excluded terminally differentiated effector memory CD45RA+ cells. Only Caucasian adults living in Nashville, Tennessee served as donors.

The sample taken for sequencing was naive CD8+ T cells from PBMCs. The clonotype was recovered from a man aged 18 to 30 in good health. Some clones in this sample may be carry-over from other donors' samples. The chain carries TRBV7-9 and TRBJ2-7; 7 nucleotides line up with TRBD2. CDR3 DNA: TGTGCCAGCAGCTTAGGTCGGGGGGAGGTCGAGCAGTACTTC. The encoded protein is CASSLGRGEVEQYF.